The sequence of this TCR beta chain was determined in a study of identical twins. General study points: The conclusions drew on cross-sectional statistical analysis instead of tracking the same donors.

The germline CDR1 and CDR2 sequences are GTSNPN and SVGIG (reference sequence). The length of the CDR3 is 14 residues. Between the trimmed V and J ends, which lost 2 bases and 0 bases, there was a span of 11 bases. A single record per CDR3 protein comes from TCRdb applying MiXCR to the 5' RACE reads. The table lists fewer than 250,000 distinct CDR3 sequences, less than 10% of them singletons. This clonotype was seen many times. What it recognizes is unknown. The rearrangement joins TRBV30 to TRBJ2-7; D is unclear. Sequenced material: memory (CD45RO+) T cells sorted from blood. This receptor was taken from a woman between 18 and 29 years old in good health. The CDR3 DNA reads TGTGCCTGGAGTCCTCCTGTAAGCTCCTACGAGCAGTACTTC. Translated: CAWSPPVSSYEQYF.